This T cell receptor beta chain was profiled in a study of T cells in severe cutaneous drug reactions (dated by TCRdb to between 2018 and 2021). As for the study more broadly: Between the early 2010s and the late 2010s, patients were recruited from Taiwan, Thailand and a European registry network. Enrollment was limited to patients whose SJS/TEN or DRESS diagnosis was probable or definite according to RegiSCAR criteria. Assignment of the culprit drug relied on both the Naranjo algorithm and the ALDEN drug causality algorithm. Blister fluids/cells, PBMC and other biological samples were taken from patients in the acute stage or the recovery stage. The study paired bulk TCR sequencing with single-cell sequencing, quantitative PCR validation, functional assays and transgenic mouse experiments. Libraries used iRepertoire multiplex PCR; authors cited a comparison showing similar capture of abundant clonotypes across iRepertoire and 5' RACE methods with or without UMI.

For both bulk and single-cell sequencing, libraries were prepared with the iRepertoire multiplex PCR system using TCR subtype-specific primers. Multiplex PCR using primers aimed at the V, D and J gene regions produced the bulk TCR beta libraries. Approximately 90-550 ng of RNA per sample was used as input for bulk TCR library preparation. An Illumina MiSeq was used to sequence the bulk TCR beta amplicons. Under the source paper's analysis protocol: Quality control steps removed sample misassignments and low-quality sequencing reads. The CDR3 was defined as the amino acids lying between the Y[YFLI]C motif of the V gene and the [FW]GXGT motif of the J segment. The IMGT database served as the reference for assigning TRBV and TRBJ genes and CDR3 clonotypes. For each sample, TRBV expression was normalized against the mean for the same gene in PBMC from 35 to 45 healthy donors. Following TCRdb reprocessing, every CDR3 protein sequence forms one entry, and DNA is not provided. The V and J calls were not made by the authors but by TCRdb's processing. The table kept for this sample lists 2,500 to 3,500 distinct CDR3 sequences. Jointly, the top ten make up roughly 51% of the sample.

Study-wide conclusions, independent of this receptor: TRBV12-4 usage was strongly increased in CBZ-SJS/TEN patients, averaging roughly 33% in blister cells and 4.5% to 5% in PBMC. Whether the public TCR generalizes to SJS/TEN caused by other drugs was noted by the authors as still needing further study. A public TCRbeta CDR3 was found in all seven CBZ-SJS/TEN blister samples (mean 13.57%) but was undetectable or scarce in tolerant-control and healthy-donor PBMC.

Inclusive of the bounding cysteine and phenylalanine, the CDR3 is 14 residues long. No nucleotide data were recorded. The CDR1 and CDR2 encoded by the germline V gene are KGHSH and LQKENI. With regard to this clonotype: Its antigen remains unidentified.

The donors whose samples were sequenced had carbamazepine-induced Stevens-Johnson syndrome or toxic epidermal necrolysis (CBZ-SJS/TEN). To look for drug-specific clonotypes, next-generation sequencing was used to profile the T cell receptor repertoires of patients with drug-induced severe cutaneous adverse reactions. The RNA source was either peripheral blood mononuclear cells or blister cells from skin lesions. The sequencing sample was made of cells from a skin blister. The cell subset or site label corresponds to: unsorted cells from skin lesion blisters. The rearrangement joined TRBV18 to TRBJ2-7; checking the TCRdb D call of TRBD1 is not possible without DNA. The sequence was obtained from a human donor with toxic epidermal necrolysis, a severe cutaneous drug reaction. CDR3 sequence: CASSPPTGRNEQYF.